This T cell receptor beta chain emerged from a study of cytomegalovirus exposure and HLA in healthy donors. Study findings and constraints: An analysis done earlier found most TCR beta V segments productive about 87% or about 30% of the time. In a later analysis, V- and J-gene trimming of beta chains associated with a DCLRE1C missense variant, replicated independently.

The PCR employed 60 Vbeta primers together with 13 Jbeta primers. TCRdb's table, derived via immunoSEQ multiplex PCR, lists solely in-frame clones and lacks some. The sample has around 20,000 clones; around 80% are singletons. V was pared by 9 bases and J by 7 bases, with 4 bases of the junction left unmatched. The CDR3 is made up of 12 amino acids. The germline gives CDR1 LNHDA, CDR2 SQIVND (reference sequence). Although they were nominally healthy when sampled, donors likely had unrecorded immune exposures. In the case of this clone: Antigen unknown.

Sequencing was done on a sample of PBMCs. The receptor's source is a human donor in good health. V usage is TRBV19 and J usage is TRBJ2-1; 9 bases agree with TRBD2. CDR3 residues: CARGSGSNEQFF. The CDR3, as DNA: TGTGCCAGAGGTAGCGGGAGTAATGAGCAGTTCTTC.